This entry lists 3 T cell receptor beta chains sequenced from one sample in a study of vaccination and CD4 T cells after COVID-19. Cultured CD4+ T cell DNA was sequenced using the Oncomine TCR Beta short-read assay. TCRdb re-analysed the PCR reads in MiXCR, keeping a single row per CDR3 protein. The sample lists 15,000 to 25,000 distinct CDR3 sequences; about 51% were seen once. The antigens these receptors bind are not known. The treatment was: roughly 10-day PBMC culture with coronavirus spike peptide pools or control peptides (ViraFEST assay). The sequencing input was CD4+ T cells from blood, cultured in vitro. Receptors originate from a human donor who had recovered from COVID-19.

This clonotype turned up a few times. The chain carries TRBV24-1 and TRBJ1-5, with 10 bases fitting TRBD1. Germline CDR1 reads KGHDR; CDR2 reads SFDVKD. V gave up 3 bases and J gave up 3 bases; unmatched junction bases: 4. The CDR3 length is 16 residues. The CDR3 DNA is TGTGCCACCAGTGATCCCGGGACAGGGGACAATCAGCCCCAGCATTTT. Protein product: CATSDPGTGDNQPQHF.

This clonotype was detected a few times. The rearrangement uses TRBV4-1 and TRBJ1-6; D not resolved. The length of the CDR3 is 13 residues. Germline V gene sequence: CDR1 MGHRA, CDR2 YSYEKL. V lost 5 bases and J lost 15, with 17 bases in between. The CDR3 sequence is CASSSRLNFYLHF. The CDR3 nucleotides read TGCGCCAGCAGCTCACGACTGAACTTCTACCTCCACTTT.

This clonotype has just a few counts. The rearrangement links TRBV7-9 to TRBJ2-3, with 10 bases identical to TRBD1. The CDR3 spans 18 residues. V lost 0 bases, J lost 4 bases, and 10 bases stayed unmatched. CDR1 and CDR2 from the germline V gene are SEHNR and FQNEAQ (reference sequence). CDR3 loop: CASSLAITSTGGPDTQYF. The DNA of the CDR3 is TGTGCCAGCAGCTTAGCTATAACCTCGACAGGGGGCCCAGATACGCAGTATTTT.